This entry describes one T cell receptor beta chain. This sample was included in a study of blood T cell repertoires in COVID-19. Germline CDR1 is LGHNA and CDR2 is YSLEER. Trimming cost V 3 bases and J 3 bases, with 6 bases left between them. This CDR3 contains 13 residues. Measured with immunoSEQ multiplex PCR; TCRdb has only the in-frame clones, and not every one. Here the sample spans some 110,000 clones, 80% to 90% being singletons. Sequencing input: peripheral blood. This chain connects TRBV4-3 to TRBJ2-1, with D possibly matching TRBD2 (6 bases). The TCR was taken from a man aged 65-85 years who had recovered from COVID-19. The CDR3 DNA follows: TGCGCCAGCAGCCAGCGGGACTACAATGAGCAGTTCTTC. Protein sequence: CASSQRDYNEQFF.